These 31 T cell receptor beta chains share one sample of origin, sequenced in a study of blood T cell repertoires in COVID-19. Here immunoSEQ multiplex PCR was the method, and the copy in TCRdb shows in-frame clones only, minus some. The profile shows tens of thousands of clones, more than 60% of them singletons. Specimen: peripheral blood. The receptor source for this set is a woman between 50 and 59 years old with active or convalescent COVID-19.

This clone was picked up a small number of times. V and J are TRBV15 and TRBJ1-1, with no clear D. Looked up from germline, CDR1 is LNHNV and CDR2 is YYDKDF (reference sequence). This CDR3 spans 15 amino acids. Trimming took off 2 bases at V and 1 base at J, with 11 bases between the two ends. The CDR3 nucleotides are TGTGCCACCAGCAGATCCCTGGAGGAGAACACTGAAGCTTTCTTT. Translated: CATSRSLEENTEAFF.

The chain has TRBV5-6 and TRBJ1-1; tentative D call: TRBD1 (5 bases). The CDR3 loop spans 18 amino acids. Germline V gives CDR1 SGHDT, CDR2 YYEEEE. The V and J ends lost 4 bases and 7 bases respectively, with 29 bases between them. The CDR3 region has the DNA TGTGCCAGCAGCCCCAACCCCCTTAAGGCCTTGACAGTCCTTGAAGCTTTCTTT. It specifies CASSPNPLKALTVLEAFF.

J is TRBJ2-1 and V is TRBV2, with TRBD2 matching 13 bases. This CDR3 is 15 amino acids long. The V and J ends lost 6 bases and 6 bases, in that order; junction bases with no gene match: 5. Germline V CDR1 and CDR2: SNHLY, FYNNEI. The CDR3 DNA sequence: TGTGCCAGCAGAAAGACTAGCGGGGGGAGCAATGAGCAGTTCTTC. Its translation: CASRKTSGGSNEQFF.

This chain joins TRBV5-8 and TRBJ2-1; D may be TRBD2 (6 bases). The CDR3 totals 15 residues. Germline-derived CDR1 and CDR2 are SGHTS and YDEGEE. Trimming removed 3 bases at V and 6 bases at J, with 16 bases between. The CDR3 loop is CASSSFGQEGNEQFF. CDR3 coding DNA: TGTGCCAGCAGCTCCTTTGGCCAGGAGGGCAATGAGCAGTTCTTC.

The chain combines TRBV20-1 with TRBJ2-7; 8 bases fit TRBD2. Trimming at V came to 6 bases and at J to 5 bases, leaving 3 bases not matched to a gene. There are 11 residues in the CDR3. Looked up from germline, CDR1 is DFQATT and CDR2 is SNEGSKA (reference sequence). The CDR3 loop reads CSASGRNEQYF. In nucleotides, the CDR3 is TGCAGTGCGAGCGGGAGAAACGAGCAGTACTTC.

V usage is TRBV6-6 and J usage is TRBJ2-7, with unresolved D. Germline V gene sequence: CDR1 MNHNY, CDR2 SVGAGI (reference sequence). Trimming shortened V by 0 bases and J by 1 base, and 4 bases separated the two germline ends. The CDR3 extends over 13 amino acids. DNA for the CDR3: TGTGCCAGCAGTTACTCTGAGTCCTACGAGCAGTACTTC. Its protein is CASSYSESYEQYF.

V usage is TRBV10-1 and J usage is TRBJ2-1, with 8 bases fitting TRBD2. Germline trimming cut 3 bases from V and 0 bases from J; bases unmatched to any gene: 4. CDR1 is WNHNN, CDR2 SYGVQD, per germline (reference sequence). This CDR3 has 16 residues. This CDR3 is CASSDLAGRSYNEQFF. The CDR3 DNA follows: TGCGCCAGCAGTGATCTAGCGGGCCGCTCCTACAATGAGCAGTTCTTC.

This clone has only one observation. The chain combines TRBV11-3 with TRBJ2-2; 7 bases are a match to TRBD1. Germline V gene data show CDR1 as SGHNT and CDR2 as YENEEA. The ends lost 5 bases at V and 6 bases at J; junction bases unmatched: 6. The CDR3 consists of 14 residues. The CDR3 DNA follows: TGTGCCAGCAGCGCCCCGACAGGGTCCGGGGAGCTGTTTTTT. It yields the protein CASSAPTGSGELFF.

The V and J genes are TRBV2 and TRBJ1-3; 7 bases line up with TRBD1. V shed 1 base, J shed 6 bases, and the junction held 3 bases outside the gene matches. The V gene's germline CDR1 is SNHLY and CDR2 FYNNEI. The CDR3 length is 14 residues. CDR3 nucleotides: TGTGCCAGCAGTGAAGTAGAGGGGGCAAACACCATATATTTT. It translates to CASSEVEGANTIYF.

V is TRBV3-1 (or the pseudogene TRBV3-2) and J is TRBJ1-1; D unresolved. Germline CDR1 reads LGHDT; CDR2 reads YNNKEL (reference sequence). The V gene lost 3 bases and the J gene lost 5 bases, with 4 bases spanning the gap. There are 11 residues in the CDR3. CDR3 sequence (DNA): TGTGCCAGCAGCCACTTAACTGAAGCTTTCTTT. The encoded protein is CASSHLTEAFF.

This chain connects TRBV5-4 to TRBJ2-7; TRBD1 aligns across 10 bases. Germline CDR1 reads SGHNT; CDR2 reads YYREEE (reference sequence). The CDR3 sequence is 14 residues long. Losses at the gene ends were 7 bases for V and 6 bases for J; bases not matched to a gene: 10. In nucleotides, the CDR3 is TGTGCCAGCGCGTGGGGGACAGGGGAAGGCGAGCAGTACTTC. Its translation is CASAWGTGEGEQYF.

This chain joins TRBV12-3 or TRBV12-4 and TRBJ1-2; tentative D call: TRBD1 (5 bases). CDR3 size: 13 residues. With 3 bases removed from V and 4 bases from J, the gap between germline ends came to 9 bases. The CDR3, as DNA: TGTGCCAGCAGTTTCAGGAGGGGCTATGGCTACACCTTC. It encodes CASSFRRGYGYTF.

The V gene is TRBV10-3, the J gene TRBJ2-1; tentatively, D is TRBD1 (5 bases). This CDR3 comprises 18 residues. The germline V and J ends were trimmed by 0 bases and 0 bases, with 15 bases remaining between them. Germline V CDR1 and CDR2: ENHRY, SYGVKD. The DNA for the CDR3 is TGTGCCATCAGTGAGTCCGGCAGGGCCCTCAGCTCCTACAATGAGCAGTTCTTC. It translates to CAISESGRALSSYNEQFF.

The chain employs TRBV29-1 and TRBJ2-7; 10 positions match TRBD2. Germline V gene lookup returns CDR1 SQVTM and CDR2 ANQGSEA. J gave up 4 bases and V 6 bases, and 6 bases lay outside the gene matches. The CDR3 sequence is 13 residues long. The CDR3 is CSVLAGRGYEQYF. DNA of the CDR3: TGCAGCGTACTAGCGGGGAGGGGTTACGAGCAGTACTTC.

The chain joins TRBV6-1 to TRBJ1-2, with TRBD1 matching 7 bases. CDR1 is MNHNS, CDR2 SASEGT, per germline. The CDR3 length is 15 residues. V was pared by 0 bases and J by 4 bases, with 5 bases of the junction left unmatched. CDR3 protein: CASSEAHQGVYGYTF. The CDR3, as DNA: TGTGCCAGCAGTGAAGCCCACCAGGGGGTCTATGGCTACACCTTC.

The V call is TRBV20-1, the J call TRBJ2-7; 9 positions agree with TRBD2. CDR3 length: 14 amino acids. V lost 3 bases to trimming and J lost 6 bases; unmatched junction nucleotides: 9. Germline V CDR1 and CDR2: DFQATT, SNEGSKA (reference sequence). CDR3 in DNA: TGCAGTGCTAGTGGAGGAGCGGGAGGTCGCGAGCAGTACTTC. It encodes CSASGGAGGREQYF.

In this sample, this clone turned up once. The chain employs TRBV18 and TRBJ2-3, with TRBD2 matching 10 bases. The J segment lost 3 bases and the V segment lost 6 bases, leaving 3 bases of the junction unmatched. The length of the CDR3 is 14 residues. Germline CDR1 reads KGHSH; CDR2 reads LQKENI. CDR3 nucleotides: TGTGCCAGCTCCTCGACTAGCGGGACAGATACGCAGTATTTT. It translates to CASSSTSGTDTQYF.

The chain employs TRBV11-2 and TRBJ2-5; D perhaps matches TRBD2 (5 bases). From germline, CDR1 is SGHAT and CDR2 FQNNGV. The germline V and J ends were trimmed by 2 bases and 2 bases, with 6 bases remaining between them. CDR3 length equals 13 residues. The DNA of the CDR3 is TGTGCCAGCAGCTTAAAGCGGCAAGAGACCCAGTACTTC. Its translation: CASSLKRQETQYF.

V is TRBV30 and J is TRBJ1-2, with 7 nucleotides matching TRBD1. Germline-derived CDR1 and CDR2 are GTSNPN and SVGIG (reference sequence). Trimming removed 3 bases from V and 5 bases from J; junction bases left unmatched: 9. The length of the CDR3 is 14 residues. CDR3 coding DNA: TGTGCCTGGAGCCGAGGGACAGTCGGATATGGCTACACCTTC. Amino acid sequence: CAWSRGTVGYGYTF.

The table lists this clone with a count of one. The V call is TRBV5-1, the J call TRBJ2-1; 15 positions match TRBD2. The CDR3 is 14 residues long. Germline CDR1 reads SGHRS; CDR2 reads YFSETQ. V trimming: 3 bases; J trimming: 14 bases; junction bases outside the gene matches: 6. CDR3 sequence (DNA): TGCGCCAGCAGCTCCGGACTAGCGGGAGGGCTTGAGTTCTTC. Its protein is CASSSGLAGGLEFF.

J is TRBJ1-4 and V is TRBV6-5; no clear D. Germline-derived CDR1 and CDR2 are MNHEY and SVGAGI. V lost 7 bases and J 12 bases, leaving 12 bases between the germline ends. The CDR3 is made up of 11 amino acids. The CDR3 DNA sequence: TGTGCCAGCACCCCCTGGAGAGAACTGTTTTTT. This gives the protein CASTPWRELFF.

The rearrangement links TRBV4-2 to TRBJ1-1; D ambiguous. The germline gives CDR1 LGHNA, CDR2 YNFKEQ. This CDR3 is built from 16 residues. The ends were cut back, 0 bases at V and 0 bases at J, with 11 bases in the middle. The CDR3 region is CASSQDQEEMNTEAFF. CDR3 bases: TGTGCCAGCAGCCAAGATCAAGAAGAGATGAACACTGAAGCTTTCTTT.

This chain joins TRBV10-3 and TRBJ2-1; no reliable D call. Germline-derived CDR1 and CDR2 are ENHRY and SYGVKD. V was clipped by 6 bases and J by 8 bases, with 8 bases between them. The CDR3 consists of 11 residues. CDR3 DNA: TGTGCCATCAGACTATCGGATGAGCAGTTCTTC. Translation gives CAIRLSDEQFF.

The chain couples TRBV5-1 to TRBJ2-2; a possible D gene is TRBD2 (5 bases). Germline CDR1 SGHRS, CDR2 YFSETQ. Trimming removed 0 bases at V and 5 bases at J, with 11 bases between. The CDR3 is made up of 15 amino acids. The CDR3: CASSLEGWETGELFF. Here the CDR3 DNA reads TGCGCCAGCAGCTTGGAAGGATGGGAGACCGGGGAGCTGTTTTTT.

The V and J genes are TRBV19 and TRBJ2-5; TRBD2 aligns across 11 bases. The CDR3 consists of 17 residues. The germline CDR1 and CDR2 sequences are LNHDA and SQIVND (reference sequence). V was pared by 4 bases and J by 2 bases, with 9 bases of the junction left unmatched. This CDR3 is CASSRGRTSGLQETQYF. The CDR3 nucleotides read TGTGCCAGTAGTAGGGGGAGGACTAGCGGGTTGCAAGAGACCCAGTACTTC.

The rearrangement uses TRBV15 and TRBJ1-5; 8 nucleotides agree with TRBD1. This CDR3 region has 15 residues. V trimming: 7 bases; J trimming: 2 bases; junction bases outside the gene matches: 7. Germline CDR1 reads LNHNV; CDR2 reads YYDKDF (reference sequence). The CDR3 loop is CATTQGATGNQPQHF. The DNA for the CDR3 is TGTGCCACCACTCAGGGGGCGACCGGCAATCAGCCCCAGCATTTT.

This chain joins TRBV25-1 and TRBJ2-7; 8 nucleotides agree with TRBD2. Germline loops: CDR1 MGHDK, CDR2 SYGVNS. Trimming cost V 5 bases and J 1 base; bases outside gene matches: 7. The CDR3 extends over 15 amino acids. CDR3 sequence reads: CASSYTTSASYEQYF. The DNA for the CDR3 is TGTGCCAGCAGTTACACGACTAGCGCTTCCTACGAGCAGTACTTC.

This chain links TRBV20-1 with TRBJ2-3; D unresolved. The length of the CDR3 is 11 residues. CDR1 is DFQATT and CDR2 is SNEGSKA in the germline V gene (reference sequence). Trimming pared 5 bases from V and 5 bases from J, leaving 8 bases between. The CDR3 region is CSAPTKDTQYF. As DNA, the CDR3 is TGCAGTGCTCCTACTAAAGATACGCAGTATTTT.

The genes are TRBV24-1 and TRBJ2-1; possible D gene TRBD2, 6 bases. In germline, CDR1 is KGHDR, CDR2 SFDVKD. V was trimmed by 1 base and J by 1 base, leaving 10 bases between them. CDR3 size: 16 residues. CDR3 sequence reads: CATSDLIGRSYNEQFF. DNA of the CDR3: TGTGCCACCAGTGATTTAATTGGGAGGTCCTACAATGAGCAGTTCTTC.

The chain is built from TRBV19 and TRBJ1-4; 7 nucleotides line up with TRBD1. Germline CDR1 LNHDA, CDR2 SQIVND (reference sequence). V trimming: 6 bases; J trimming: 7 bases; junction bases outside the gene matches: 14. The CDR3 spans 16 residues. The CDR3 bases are TGTGCCAGTAGCGAACAACCGGGACAGCAATTTGAAAAACTGTTTTTT. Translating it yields CASSEQPGQQFEKLFF.

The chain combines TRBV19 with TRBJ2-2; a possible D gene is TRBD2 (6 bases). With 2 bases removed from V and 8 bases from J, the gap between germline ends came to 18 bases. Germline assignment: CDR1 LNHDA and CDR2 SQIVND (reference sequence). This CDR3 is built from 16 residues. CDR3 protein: CASSITRTTPIGELFF. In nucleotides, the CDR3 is TGTGCCAGTAGTATAACTAGGACTACCCCAATAGGGGAGCTGTTTTTT.